The rows below give T cell receptor beta chains drawn from one sample of a study of T cell responses to AZD1222 COVID-19 vaccine. This table comes from immunoSEQ multiplex PCR, and its TCRdb copy is limited to in-frame clones, with some not included. The repertoire holds around 95,000 clones, with less than 90% as singletons. The specimen comprised peripheral blood, sampled on day 0 of AZD1222 vaccination. All receptors derive from an adult in good health. CDR3s leave out the opening cysteine and the closing phenylalanine or tryptophan. Fields, in order: V gene, CDR3 protein.

v_gene: TRBV21-1
CDR3aa: ASSNKHHPFSYEQY

v_gene: TRBV4-1
CDR3aa: ASSQEAEGGRQPQH

v_gene: TRBV28
CDR3aa: ASSSPGTVASPLH

v_gene: TRBV15
CDR3aa: ATSRGRGQGTYEQY

v_gene: TRBV6-2/TRBV6-3
CDR3aa: ASSQLNTEAF

v_gene: TRBV11-2
CDR3aa: ASSTLSGRGREQY

v_gene: TRBV7-2
CDR3aa: ASTFQDGQPQH

v_gene: TRBV28
CDR3aa: ASSFEGDFYGYT

v_gene: TRBV19
CDR3aa: ASSIQGWYSNQPQH

v_gene: TRBV28
CDR3aa: ASSSNLHTYEQY

v_gene: TRBV19
CDR3aa: ASSILLRGPYQPQH

v_gene: TRBV15
CDR3aa: ATSREGGRGNEKLF

v_gene: TRBV11-2
CDR3aa: ASSSHRGRDTYNEQF

v_gene: TRBV6-5
CDR3aa: ASDYGDGNQPQH

v_gene: TRBV9
CDR3aa: ASSVGGTGGWTEAF

v_gene: TRBV3-1/TRBV3-2
CDR3aa: ASSQTVGAPETQY

v_gene: TRBV9
CDR3aa: ASSGTGLSPYNEQF

v_gene: TRBV28
CDR3aa: ASLFPGEGYT

v_gene: TRBV5-1
CDR3aa: ASSFTGGEVDTIY

v_gene: TRBV6-5
CDR3aa: ASSSLRTPNTDTQY

v_gene: TRBV7-8
CDR3aa: ASSLAGDRPSRPQH

v_gene: TRBV24-1
CDR3aa: ATSSTPGELF

v_gene: TRBV5-1
CDR3aa: ASSSGTSGANVLT

v_gene: TRBV5-4
CDR3aa: ASSRDTLGEQY